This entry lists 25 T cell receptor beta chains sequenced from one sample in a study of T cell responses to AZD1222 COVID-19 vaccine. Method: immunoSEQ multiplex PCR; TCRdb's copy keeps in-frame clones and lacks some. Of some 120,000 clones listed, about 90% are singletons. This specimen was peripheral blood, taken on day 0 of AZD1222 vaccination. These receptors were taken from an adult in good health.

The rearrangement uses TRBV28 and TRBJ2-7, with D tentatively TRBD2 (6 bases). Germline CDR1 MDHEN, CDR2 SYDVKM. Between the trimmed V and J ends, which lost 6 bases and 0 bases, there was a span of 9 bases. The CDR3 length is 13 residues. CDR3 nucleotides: TGTGCCAGCAGGGTAGCGGCCTCCTACGAGCAGTACTTC. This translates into CASRVAASYEQYF.

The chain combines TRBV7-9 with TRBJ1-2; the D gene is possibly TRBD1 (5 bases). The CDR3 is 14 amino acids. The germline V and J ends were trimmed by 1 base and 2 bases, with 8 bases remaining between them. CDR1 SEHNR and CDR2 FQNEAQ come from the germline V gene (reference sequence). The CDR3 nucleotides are TGTGCCAGCAGCTTAGGTCCAGGGAACTATGGCTACACCTTC. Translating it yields CASSLGPGNYGYTF. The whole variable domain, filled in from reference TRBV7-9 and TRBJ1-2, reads DTGVSQNPRHKITKRGQNVTFRCDPISEHNRLYWYRQTLGQGPEFLTYFQNEAQLEKSRLLSDRFSAERPKGSFSTLEIQRTEQGDSAMYLCASSLGPGNYGYTFGSGTRLTVV.

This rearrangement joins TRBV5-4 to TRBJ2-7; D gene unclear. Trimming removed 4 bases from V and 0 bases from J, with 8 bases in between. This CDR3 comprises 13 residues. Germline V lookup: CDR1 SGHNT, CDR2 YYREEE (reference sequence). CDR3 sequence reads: CASSRAFSYEQYF. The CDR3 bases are TGTGCCAGCAGCAGAGCCTTCTCCTACGAGCAGTACTTC.

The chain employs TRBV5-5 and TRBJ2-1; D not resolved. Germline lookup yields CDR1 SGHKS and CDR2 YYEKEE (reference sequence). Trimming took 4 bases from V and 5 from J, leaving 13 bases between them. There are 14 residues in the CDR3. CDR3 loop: CASSPMELHNEQFF. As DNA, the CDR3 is TGTGCCAGCAGCCCTATGGAGCTCCACAATGAGCAGTTCTTC.

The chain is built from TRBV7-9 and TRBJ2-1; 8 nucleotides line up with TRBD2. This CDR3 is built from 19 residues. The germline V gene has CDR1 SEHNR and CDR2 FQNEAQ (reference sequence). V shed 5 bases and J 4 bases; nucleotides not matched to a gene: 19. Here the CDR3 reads CASSTDRPGTRDTYNEQFF. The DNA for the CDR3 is TGTGCCAGCAGCACTGATCGTCCCGGGACTAGGGACACATACAATGAGCAGTTCTTC.

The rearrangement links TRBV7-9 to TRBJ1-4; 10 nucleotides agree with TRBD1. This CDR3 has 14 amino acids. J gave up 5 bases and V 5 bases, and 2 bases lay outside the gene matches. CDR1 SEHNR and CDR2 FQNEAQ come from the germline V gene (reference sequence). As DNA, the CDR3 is TGTGCCAGCAGCAAGGACAGGGGGAATGAAAAACTGTTTTTT. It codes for CASSKDRGNEKLFF.

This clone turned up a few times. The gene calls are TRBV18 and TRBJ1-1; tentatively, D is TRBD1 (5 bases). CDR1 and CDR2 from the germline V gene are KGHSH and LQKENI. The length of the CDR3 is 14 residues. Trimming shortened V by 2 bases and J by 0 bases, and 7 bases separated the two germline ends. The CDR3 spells CASSPGAMNTEAFF. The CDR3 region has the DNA TGTGCCAGCTCACCAGGGGCCATGAACACTGAAGCTTTCTTT.

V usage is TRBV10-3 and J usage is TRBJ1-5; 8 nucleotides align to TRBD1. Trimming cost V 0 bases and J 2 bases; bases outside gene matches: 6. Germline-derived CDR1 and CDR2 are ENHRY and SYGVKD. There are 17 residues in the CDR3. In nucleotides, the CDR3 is TGTGCCATCAGTGAGTCGCAGGGGGCAAGGGGCAATCAGCCCCAGCATTTT. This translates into CAISESQGARGNQPQHF.

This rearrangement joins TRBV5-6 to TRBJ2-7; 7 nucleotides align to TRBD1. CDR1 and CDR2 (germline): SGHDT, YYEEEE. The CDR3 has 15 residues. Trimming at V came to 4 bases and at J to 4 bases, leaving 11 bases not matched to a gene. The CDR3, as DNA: TGTGCCAGCAGCCGAAGGGGGCCTGGGGGATACGAGCAGTACTTC. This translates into CASSRRGPGGYEQYF.

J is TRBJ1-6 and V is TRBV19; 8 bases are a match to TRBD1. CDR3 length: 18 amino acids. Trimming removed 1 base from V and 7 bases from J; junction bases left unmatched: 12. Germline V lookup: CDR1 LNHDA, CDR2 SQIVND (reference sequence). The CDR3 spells CASSIGSAGQAWNSPLHF. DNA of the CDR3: TGTGCCAGTAGTATAGGATCTGCGGGACAGGCGTGGAATTCACCCCTCCACTTT.

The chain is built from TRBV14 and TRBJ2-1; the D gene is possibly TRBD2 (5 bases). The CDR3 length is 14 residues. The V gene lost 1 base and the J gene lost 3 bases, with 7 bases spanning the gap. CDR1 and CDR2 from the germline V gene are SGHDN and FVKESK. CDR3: CASSQASGYNEQFF. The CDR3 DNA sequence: TGTGCCAGCAGCCAAGCCAGCGGCTACAATGAGCAGTTCTTC.

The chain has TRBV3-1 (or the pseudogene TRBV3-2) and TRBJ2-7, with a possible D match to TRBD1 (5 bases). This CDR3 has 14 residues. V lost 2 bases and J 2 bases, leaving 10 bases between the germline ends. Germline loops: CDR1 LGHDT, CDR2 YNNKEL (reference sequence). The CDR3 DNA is TGTGCCAGCAGCCAACAGGGAAATCCCTACGAGCAGTACTTC. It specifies CASSQQGNPYEQYF.

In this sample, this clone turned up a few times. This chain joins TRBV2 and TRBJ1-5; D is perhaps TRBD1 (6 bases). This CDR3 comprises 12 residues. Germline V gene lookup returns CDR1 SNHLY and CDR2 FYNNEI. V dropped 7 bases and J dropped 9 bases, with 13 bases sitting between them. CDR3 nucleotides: TGTGCCAGCACCGGAGGGGGGTCGCCCCAGCATTTT. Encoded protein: CASTGGGSPQHF.

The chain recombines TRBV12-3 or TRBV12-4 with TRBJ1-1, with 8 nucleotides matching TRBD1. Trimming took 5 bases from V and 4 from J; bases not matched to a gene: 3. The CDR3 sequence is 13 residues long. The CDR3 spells CASSRQGSTEAFF. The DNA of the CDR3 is TGTGCCAGCAGTCGACAGGGGTCCACTGAAGCTTTCTTT.

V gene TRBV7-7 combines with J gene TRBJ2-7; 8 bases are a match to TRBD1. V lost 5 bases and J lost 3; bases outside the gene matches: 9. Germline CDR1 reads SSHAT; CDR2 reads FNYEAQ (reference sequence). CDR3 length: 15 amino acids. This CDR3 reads CASSVDRGEFYEQYF. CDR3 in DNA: TGTGCCAGCAGCGTCGACAGGGGAGAGTTCTACGAGCAGTACTTC.

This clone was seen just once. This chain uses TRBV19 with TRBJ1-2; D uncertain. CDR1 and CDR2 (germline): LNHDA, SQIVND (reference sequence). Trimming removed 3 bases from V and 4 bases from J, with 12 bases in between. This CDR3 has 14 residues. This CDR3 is CASSIPWTAYGYTF. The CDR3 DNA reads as TGTGCCAGTAGTATTCCCTGGACCGCCTATGGCTACACCTTC.

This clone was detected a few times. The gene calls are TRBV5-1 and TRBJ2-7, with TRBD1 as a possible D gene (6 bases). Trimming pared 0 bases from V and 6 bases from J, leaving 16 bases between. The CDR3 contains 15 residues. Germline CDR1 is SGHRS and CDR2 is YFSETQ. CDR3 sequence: CASSLDRQGRGEQYF. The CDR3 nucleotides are TGCGCCAGCAGCTTGGATAGGCAGGGCAGGGGCGAGCAGTACTTC.

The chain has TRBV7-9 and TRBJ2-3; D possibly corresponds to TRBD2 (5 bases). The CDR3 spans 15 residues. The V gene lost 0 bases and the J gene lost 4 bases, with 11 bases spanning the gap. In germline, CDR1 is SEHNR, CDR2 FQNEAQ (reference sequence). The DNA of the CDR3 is TGTGCCAGCAGCTTAGCTCCCGGGATCGCAGATACGCAGTATTTT. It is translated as CASSLAPGIADTQYF.

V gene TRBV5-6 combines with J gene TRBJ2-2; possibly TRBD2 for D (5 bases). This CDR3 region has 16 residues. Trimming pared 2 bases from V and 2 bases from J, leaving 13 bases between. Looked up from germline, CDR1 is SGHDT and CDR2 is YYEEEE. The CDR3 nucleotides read TGTGCCAGCAGCTTTCTGAGCGGACCAAACACCGGGGAGCTGTTTTTT. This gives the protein CASSFLSGPNTGELFF.

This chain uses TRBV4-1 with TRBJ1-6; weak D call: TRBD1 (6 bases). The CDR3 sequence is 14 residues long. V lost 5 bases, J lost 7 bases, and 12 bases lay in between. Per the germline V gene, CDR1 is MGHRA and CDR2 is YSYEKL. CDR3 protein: CASSVRGKNSPLHF. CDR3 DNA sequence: TGCGCCAGCAGCGTAAGGGGGAAAAATTCACCCCTCCACTTT.

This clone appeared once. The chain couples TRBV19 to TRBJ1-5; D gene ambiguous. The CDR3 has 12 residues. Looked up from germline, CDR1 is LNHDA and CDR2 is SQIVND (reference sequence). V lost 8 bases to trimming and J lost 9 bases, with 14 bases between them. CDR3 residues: CASAGPPRPQHF. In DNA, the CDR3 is TGTGCCAGTGCCGGACCCCCCCGGCCCCAGCATTTT.

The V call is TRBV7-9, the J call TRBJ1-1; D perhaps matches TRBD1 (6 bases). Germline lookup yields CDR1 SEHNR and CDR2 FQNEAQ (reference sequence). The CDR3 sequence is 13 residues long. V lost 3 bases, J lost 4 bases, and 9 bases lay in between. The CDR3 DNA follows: TGTGCCAGCAGCTTGCAGGGGAGCACTGAAGCTTTCTTT. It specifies CASSLQGSTEAFF.

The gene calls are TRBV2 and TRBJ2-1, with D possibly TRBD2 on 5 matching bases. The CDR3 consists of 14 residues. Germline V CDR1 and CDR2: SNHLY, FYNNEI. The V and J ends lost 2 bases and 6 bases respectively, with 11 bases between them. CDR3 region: CASSEWRGLNEQFF. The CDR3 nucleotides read TGTGCCAGCAGTGAATGGAGAGGGCTCAATGAGCAGTTCTTC.

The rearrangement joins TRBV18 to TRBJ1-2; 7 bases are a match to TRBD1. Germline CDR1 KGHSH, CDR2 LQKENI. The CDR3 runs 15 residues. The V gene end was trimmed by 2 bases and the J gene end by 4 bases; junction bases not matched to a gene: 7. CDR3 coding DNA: TGTGCCAGCTCACCAGCCCTGACAGGGAGCTATGGCTACACCTTC. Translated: CASSPALTGSYGYTF.

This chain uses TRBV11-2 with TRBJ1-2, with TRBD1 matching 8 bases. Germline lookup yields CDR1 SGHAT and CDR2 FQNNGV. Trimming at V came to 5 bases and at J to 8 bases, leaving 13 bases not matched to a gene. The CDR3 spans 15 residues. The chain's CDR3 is CASSPDRQGMRGYTF. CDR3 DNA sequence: TGTGCCAGCAGCCCGGACCGACAGGGGATGAGAGGCTACACCTTC.